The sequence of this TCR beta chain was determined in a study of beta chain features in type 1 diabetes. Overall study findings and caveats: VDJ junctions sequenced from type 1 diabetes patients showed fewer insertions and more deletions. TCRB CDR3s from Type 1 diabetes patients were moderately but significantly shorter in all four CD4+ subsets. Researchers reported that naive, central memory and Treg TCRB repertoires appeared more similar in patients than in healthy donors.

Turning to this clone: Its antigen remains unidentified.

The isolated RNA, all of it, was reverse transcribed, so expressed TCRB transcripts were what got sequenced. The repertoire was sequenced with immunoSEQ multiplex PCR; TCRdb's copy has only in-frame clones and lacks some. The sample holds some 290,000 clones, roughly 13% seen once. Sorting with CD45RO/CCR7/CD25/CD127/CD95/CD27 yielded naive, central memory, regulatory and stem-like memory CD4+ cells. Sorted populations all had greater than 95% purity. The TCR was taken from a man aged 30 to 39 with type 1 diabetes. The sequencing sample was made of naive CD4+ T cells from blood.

The CDR3 loop reads CASTATGHSYEQYF. CDR3 sequence (DNA): TGTGCCAGCACCGCTACAGGGCACTCCTACGAGCAGTACTTC. The chain carries TRBV6-9 and TRBJ2-7; D might be TRBD1 (6 bases). The V end lost 7 bases, the J end lost 0 bases, and 13 bases lay between the germline ends. The CDR3 loop spans 14 amino acids. Germline loops: CDR1 MNHGY, CDR2 SVAAGI.